This note documents a single T cell receptor (beta chain) sequence. This receptor's antigen is unknown. Qualities for individual bases were not recorded, and no much larger clone is one base off. The sample belongs to a study of OX40 agonist ivuxolimab in advanced cancers. Describing the broader study: Ivuxolimab was a fully human IgG2 agonistic monoclonal antibody targeting the costimulatory receptor OX40 (CD134). The paper reports the monotherapy dose-escalation portion (N of about 54 patients) of the phase I ivuxolimab trial. Partial responses occurred in three dose-escalation patients: two with cutaneous melanoma and one with hepatocellular carcinoma. Of the approximately 50 dose-escalation patients, hepatocellular carcinoma was present in about 19, melanoma in around 15, renal cell carcinoma in 9 and head and neck cancer in 9. Intravenous ivuxolimab was administered to patients every 2 weeks at six dose levels: 0.01, 0.1, 0.3, 1.5, 3 and 10 mg/kg. Peripheral TCRbeta sequencing aimed to test whether ivuxolimab altered TCR sequence diversity and caused clonal T-cell expansion. The dose-escalation cohort was over 70% male with a mean age of 60 years, ranging from about 23 to 85. Prior anti-PD-1, anti-PD-L1 or anti-CTLA-4 therapy was permitted, and 35% to 40% of dose-escalation patients had received checkpoint inhibitors. The research as a whole found: After ivuxolimab, expanded clones were on average more numerous among CD8+ T cells than among CD4+ T cells. In the 0.1-3.0 mg/kg groups, partial responders were among the patients with the lowest normalized peripheral clonal expansion, particularly in CD8+ T cells. Antigen specificity was not determined for the clonally expanded peripheral T cells. Low levels of normalized T-cell clonal expansion were also seen in some patients who did not respond. Clonal expansion of both CD4+ and CD8+ blood T cells was observed from baseline to week 6 at doses 0.1 to 3.0 mg/kg.

Spanning cysteine to phenylalanine, the CDR3 consists of 15 amino acids. The retained sequence is limited to the CDR3, 45 bases, with the frame set at the first base. Trimming leaves V shorter by 4 bases and J shorter by 4 bases, with the junction holding 9 bases beyond the gene matches. CDR1 and CDR2 are drawn from the germline V gene (reference sequence): MNHEY, SMNVEV. Patients with autoimmune disease history or receiving systemic immunosuppression were excluded from the trial. Peripheral blood for TCR sequencing was collected from all dose cohorts at baseline, on cycle 4 day 1, and on cycle 7 day 1. The samples were taken from a phase I, first-in-human, multicenter, open-label dose-escalation trial of ivuxolimab. Adults with locally advanced or metastatic melanoma, renal cell, hepatocellular, or head and neck squamous cell carcinoma were enrolled in the trial. Before TCR sequencing, CD4+ T cells and CD8+ T cells were sorted from peripheral blood as separate populations.

For sequencing of the TCRbeta CDR3 region, genomic DNA was extracted from the sorted cells. TCRbeta CDR3 regions were sequenced using the immunoSEQ Assay. TCRdb holds this immuneACCESS table with in-frame rearrangements only. Some clones are missing; in checked studies, unresolved V genes explain under half, and the rest has no known cause. This sample lists under 25,000 clones; around 80% were detected once. Just under 30% of the sample is taken by the ten largest. This TCR was recovered from an adult with an advanced solid tumor such as melanoma, head and neck, liver or kidney cancer. In this chain, TRBV27 is recombined with TRBJ1-2, with 7 bases matching TRBD1. The specimen was CD4+ or CD8+ T cells sorted from blood, collected in a trial of the OX40 agonist ivuxolimab. At the DNA level, the sequence is TGTGCCAGCAGTTCTCTCCGGGACAGCGGCTATGGCTACACCTTC. Its protein product is CASSSLRDSGYGYTF.